A single sample is the source of the 17 T cell receptor beta chains below, sequenced in a study of blood T cell repertoires in COVID-19. This table comes from immunoSEQ multiplex PCR, and its TCRdb copy is limited to in-frame clones, with some not included. The sample lists tens of thousands of clones, 91% occurring once. Sequenced sample: peripheral blood. The source of these receptors is a woman aged 45 to 65 in a cohort sampled during active COVID-19.

V usage is TRBV4-2 and J usage is TRBJ2-3; 11 nucleotides match TRBD2. Germline CDR1 reads LGHNA; CDR2 reads YNFKEQ. The CDR3 is 16 residues long. V lost 6 bases and J lost 2; bases outside the gene matches: 7. CDR3 protein: CASSLTSGGVTDTQYF. DNA of the CDR3: TGTGCCAGCAGTCTAACTAGCGGGGGAGTCACAGATACGCAGTATTTT.

The chain has TRBV19 and TRBJ1-5; D unclear. There are 15 residues in the CDR3. From germline, CDR1 is LNHDA and CDR2 SQIVND (reference sequence). V was clipped by 8 bases and J by 3 bases, with 17 bases between them. CDR3 coding DNA: TGTGCCAGTTCGTCTGAGGAGATCATCAATCAGCCCCAGCATTTT. Residues: CASSSEEIINQPQHF.

This clone was counted a few times. Other DNA sequences from this sample encode an identical CDR3 as well. The chain couples TRBV3-1 (or the pseudogene TRBV3-2) to TRBJ2-2; 7 nucleotides align to TRBD1. V gave up 1 base and J gave up 6 bases; unmatched junction bases: 2. Germline CDR1 and CDR2: LGHDT and YNNKEL (reference sequence). The CDR3 totals 14 residues. The CDR3 coding sequence is TGTGCCAGCAGCCAAGGACAGGGCGCCGGGGAGCTGTTTTTT. It encodes CASSQGQGAGELFF.

The chain couples TRBV19 to TRBJ1-2; weak D call: TRBD1 (6 bases). Germline V gene data show CDR1 as LNHDA and CDR2 as SQIVND (reference sequence). V lost 7 bases to trimming and J lost 2 bases, with 14 bases between them. There are 14 residues in the CDR3. The CDR3, as DNA: TGTGCCAGTATTCCCGGGACAAGGAACTATGGCTACACCTTC. Its protein product is CASIPGTRNYGYTF.

The V call is TRBV3-1 (or the pseudogene TRBV3-2), the J call TRBJ1-3; D is perhaps TRBD1 (5 bases). Germline V gene data show CDR1 as LGHDT and CDR2 as YNNKEL (reference sequence). The CDR3 length is 16 residues. Deletions cut 0 bases from V and 1 base from J, with 10 bases between. In DNA form, the CDR3 reads TGTGCCAGCAGCCAAGATTGGGGCCCTTCTGGAAACACCATATATTTT. This encodes CASSQDWGPSGNTIYF.

This chain links TRBV7-8 with TRBJ2-3, with D maybe TRBD1 (5 bases). Germline CDR1 reads SGHVS; CDR2 reads FQNEAQ. This CDR3 contains 15 residues. V was cut by 5 bases and J by 1 base, with 13 bases left in between. The CDR3 loop reads CASSVRQLRTDTQYF. As DNA, the CDR3 is TGTGCCAGCAGCGTTCGACAGCTACGCACAGATACGCAGTATTTT. Full variable domain (missing parts from reference TRBV7-8 and TRBJ2-3): GAGVSQSPRYKVAKRGQDVALRCDPISGHVSLFWYQQALGQGPEFLTYFQNEAQLDKSGLPSDRFFAERPEGSVSTLKIQRTQQEDSAVYLCASSVRQLRTDTQYFGPGTRLTVL.

This chain links TRBV19 with TRBJ1-5; tentatively, D is TRBD1 (6 bases). V lost 3 bases to trimming and J lost 1 base, with 16 bases between them. The CDR3 is 17 amino acids. Per germline, CDR1 LNHDA and CDR2 SQIVND (reference sequence). The CDR3 sequence: CASSIWPGGGSNQPQHF. In DNA, the CDR3 is TGTGCCAGTAGTATCTGGCCGGGGGGCGGGAGCAATCAGCCCCAGCATTTT.

The J gene is TRBJ2-4, the V gene TRBV7-2, with D perhaps TRBD2 (5 bases). Trimming pared 1 base from V and 7 bases from J, leaving 8 bases between. The CDR3 covers 13 residues. Germline CDR1 reads SGHTA; CDR2 reads FQGNSA. CDR3 residues: CASSLGPGNIQYF. The CDR3 DNA sequence: TGTGCCAGCAGCTTAGGGCCGGGGAACATTCAGTACTTC.

This chain connects TRBV5-4 to TRBJ1-1; a weak D match, TRBD1 (5 bases). Germline V lookup: CDR1 SGHNT, CDR2 YYREEE (reference sequence). The CDR3 has 16 residues. V shed 4 bases and J shed 0 bases, with 16 bases lying between them. Written as DNA, the CDR3 is TGTGCCAGCAGCCCTAGCTCGGGGGGGATGAACACTGAAGCTTTCTTT. Residues: CASSPSSGGMNTEAFF.

The chain joins TRBV27 to TRBJ1-6, with D unclear. The CDR3 runs to 15 residues. CDR1 MNHEY and CDR2 SMNVEV come from the germline V gene (reference sequence). Trimming took 1 base from V and 5 from J, leaving 9 bases between them. This CDR3 is CASSLWAVDNSPLHF. The CDR3 DNA is TGTGCCAGCAGTTTATGGGCAGTCGATAATTCACCCCTCCACTTT.

The chain is built from TRBV7-9 and TRBJ1-1, with 8 bases aligning to TRBD1. Per germline, CDR1 SEHNR and CDR2 FQNEAQ (reference sequence). The ends lost 5 bases at V and 3 bases at J; junction bases unmatched: 8. The CDR3 totals 15 residues. CDR3 bases: TGTGCCAGCAGCGAACGCCCGACAGGGGACACTGAAGCTTTCTTT. It yields the protein CASSERPTGDTEAFF. The full variable domain, rest sourced from reference TRBV7-9 and TRBJ1-1, is DTGVSQNPRHKITKRGQNVTFRCDPISEHNRLYWYRQTLGQGPEFLTYFQNEAQLEKSRLLSDRFSAERPKGSFSTLEIQRTEQGDSAMYLCASSERPTGDTEAFFGQGTRLTVV.

J is TRBJ2-7 and V is TRBV25-1, with 8 nucleotides matching TRBD1. The CDR3 is 16 amino acids. Germline assignment: CDR1 MGHDK and CDR2 SYGVNS. V shed 1 base and J 4 bases; nucleotides not matched to a gene: 9. Here the CDR3 reads CASSESGTGRQYEQYF. In DNA form, the CDR3 reads TGTGCCAGCAGTGAATCCGGGACAGGTAGACAGTACGAGCAGTACTTC.

The chain recombines TRBV5-1 with TRBJ2-3; TRBD1 aligns across 11 bases. CDR3 length equals 18 residues. The V and J ends lost 4 bases and 2 bases, in that order; junction bases with no gene match: 12. The germline gives CDR1 SGHRS, CDR2 YFSETQ. The CDR3 DNA sequence: TGCGCCAGCAGCCCCTTTGGGACAGGGGGTTCTATCACAGATACGCAGTATTTT. Encoded protein: CASSPFGTGGSITDTQYF.

The chain employs TRBV18 and TRBJ2-1; D unresolved. The germline gives CDR1 KGHSH, CDR2 LQKENI. V was cut by 2 bases and J by 3 bases, with 14 bases left in between. CDR3 length: 16 residues. CDR3: CASSPSERSFYNEQFF. In DNA, the CDR3 is TGTGCCAGCTCACCAAGCGAGCGTTCCTTCTACAATGAGCAGTTCTTC.

The gene calls are TRBV6-1 and TRBJ1-1; 11 nucleotides align to TRBD1. V dropped 1 base and J dropped 4; count of bases not matched to a gene: 2. CDR3 length: 15 residues. Germline V gene lookup returns CDR1 MNHNS and CDR2 SASEGT. CDR3 sequence reads: CASSEVGQGGTEAFF. The CDR3 DNA is TGTGCCAGCAGTGAAGTGGGACAGGGGGGCACTGAAGCTTTCTTT.

This sequence joins TRBV28 and TRBJ1-2; a possible D gene is TRBD1 (5 bases). This CDR3 is 15 amino acids long. V lost 5 bases and J 6 bases, leaving 19 bases between the germline ends. CDR1 is MDHEN and CDR2 is SYDVKM in the germline V gene. The CDR3 region is CASSLGVTVKNGYTF. The CDR3 DNA reads TGTGCCAGCAGTCTAGGGGTGACGGTCAAGAATGGCTACACCTTC.

V gene TRBV3-1 (or the pseudogene TRBV3-2) combines with J gene TRBJ1-2; D perhaps matches TRBD1 (5 bases). CDR1 and CDR2 (germline): LGHDT, YNNKEL (reference sequence). The CDR3 has 14 residues. V lost 3 bases to trimming and J lost 6 bases, with 14 bases between them. CDR3 amino acids: CASSHHTGSDGYTF. In DNA form, the CDR3 reads TGTGCCAGCAGCCATCACACAGGTTCTGATGGCTACACCTTC.